These 15 T cell receptor beta chains were all obtained from the same sample, sequenced in a study of blood T cells in healthy people across ages. A sample-barcoded 5' primer and a J-beta primer mix were used in a second PCR of about 6 to 11 cycles. TCRdb re-called the 5' RACE reads through MiXCR, storing one row per CDR3 protein. Of about 650,000 distinct CDR3 sequences listed, about 30% were seen once; the top ten hold roughly 14%. The source material was blood. The source of these receptors is a woman of 80 years or more in good health.

This sequence joins TRBV4-3 and TRBJ2-4; D remains ambiguous. This CDR3 contains 16 residues. The V gene's germline CDR1 is LGHNA and CDR2 YSLEER. Trimming pared 1 base from V and 0 bases from J, leaving 10 bases between. CDR3 bases: TGCGCCAGCAGCCAAGCGCAGGCTCTAGCCAAAAACATTCAGTACTTC. It encodes CASSQAQALAKNIQYF.

This clonotype was observed at least ten times. This chain joins TRBV12-3 or TRBV12-4 and TRBJ2-7; 7 positions match TRBD2. The V gene end was trimmed by 4 bases and the J gene end by 1 base; junction bases not matched to a gene: 4. The CDR3 covers 14 residues. The chain's CDR3 is CASSWASGSYEQYF. DNA for the CDR3: TGTGCCAGCAGTTGGGCTAGCGGTTCCTACGAGCAGTACTTC.

This clonotype was recorded many times. The chain is built from TRBV12-3 or TRBV12-4 and TRBJ2-3; 10 nucleotides line up with TRBD2. V lost 3 bases and J lost 4; bases outside the gene matches: 10. The CDR3 covers 17 residues. The CDR3 reads CASSLLPTSGIADTQYF. CDR3 coding DNA: TGTGCCAGCAGTTTGCTCCCCACTAGCGGGATAGCAGATACGCAGTATTTT.

This clonotype has at least ten counts. The CDR3 spells CASSLGPGLATEQYF. CDR3 DNA sequence: TGCGCCAGCAGCTTAGGTCCGGGACTAGCGACCGAGCAGTACTTC. The gene calls are TRBV5-1 and TRBJ2-7; 10 bases line up with TRBD2. The V gene's germline CDR1 is SGHRS and CDR2 YFSETQ. Unmatched junction bases numbered 8, after V lost 2 bases and J lost 6 bases. The CDR3 runs to 15 residues.

There are a few counts of this clonotype. The genes are TRBV25-1 and TRBJ2-2; D assignment may be TRBD1 or TRBD2 (6 bases each). The germline CDR1 and CDR2 sequences are MGHDK and SYGVNS. CDR3 length equals 15 residues. V shed 4 bases and J shed 6 bases, with 15 bases lying between them. This chain's CDR3 is CASSGRGAKAGELFF. CDR3 bases: TGTGCCAGCAGTGGAAGGGGGGCGAAGGCCGGGGAGCTGTTTTTT.

Only a few counts were recorded for this clonotype. V is TRBV25-1 and J is TRBJ1-5; no clear D. The germline CDR1 and CDR2 sequences are MGHDK and SYGVNS. The germline V and J ends were trimmed by 4 bases and 4 bases, with 5 bases remaining between them. The length of the CDR3 is 12 residues. The CDR3 loop is CASSGVNQPQHF. CDR3 bases: TGTGCCAGCAGTGGGGTGAATCAGCCCCAGCATTTT.

This clonotype was seen ten or more times. The chain recombines TRBV6-5 with TRBJ2-7; 7 bases are shared with TRBD1. CDR3 length equals 13 residues. J gave up 6 bases and V 6 bases, and 8 bases lay outside the gene matches. Germline CDR1 is MNHEY and CDR2 is SVGAGI. Here the CDR3 reads CASRTQGTVEQYF. In DNA form, the CDR3 reads TGTGCCAGCAGAACACAGGGGACAGTCGAGCAGTACTTC.

A few counts support this clonotype. Possible read error: a much larger clone is one base away. The chain combines TRBV5-6 with TRBJ2-3; D ambiguous. The germline V and J ends were trimmed by 6 bases and 5 bases, with 10 bases remaining between them. Germline-derived CDR1 and CDR2 are SGHDT and YYEEEE. The CDR3 loop spans 12 amino acids. The CDR3 here is CASTLGRDTQYF. CDR3 sequence (DNA): TGTGCCAGCACCCTAGGAAGAGATACGCAGTATTTT.

Many counts were recorded for this clonotype. The rearrangement links TRBV12-3 or TRBV12-4 to TRBJ2-1; 8 nucleotides agree with TRBD2. The length of the CDR3 is 15 residues. Germline trimming cut 3 bases from V and 4 bases from J; bases unmatched to any gene: 5. The CDR3 DNA reads TGTGCCAGCAGTTTGGGCGTAGCGGGGTACAATGAGCAGTTCTTC. Protein: CASSLGVAGYNEQFF.

A word on this clonotype: This may stem from a read error, because a much larger clone lies one nucleotide away. The CDR3 DNA reads as TGCAGCGTAAGGCCGCAGACCTTCTACAATGAGCAGTACTTC. Translation: CSVRPQTFYNEQYF. The rearrangement links TRBV29-1 to TRBJ2-1, with D unclear. The DNA end lines up better with TRBJ2-7; the J call may be wrong. The CDR3 contains 14 residues. The V gene's germline CDR1 is SQVTM and CDR2 ANQGSEA.

In its sample, this clonotype was seen many times. This sequence joins TRBV5-1 and TRBJ2-7, with 7 bases identical to TRBD1. The CDR3 is 16 amino acids. Germline V gives CDR1 SGHRS, CDR2 YFSETQ. Trimming cost V 2 bases and J 6 bases; bases outside gene matches: 14. The CDR3 DNA reads as TGCGCCAGCAGCTTAGCCGGACAGGCGAAATCACGCGAGCAGTACTTC. The encoded protein is CASSLAGQAKSREQYF.

Comment on this clonotype: Since a much larger clone is just one base distant, this may be a read error. The chain links TRBV4-3 to TRBJ2-1; D gene ambiguous. The J call is in doubt because the DNA end fits TRBJ2-7 better. Germline V gives CDR1 LGHNA, CDR2 YSLEER. The CDR3 is 16 amino acids. The CDR3 DNA is TGCGCCAGCAGCCAAGATAAGGGTTTTGGCTACAATGAGCAGTACTTC. The encoded protein is CASSQDKGFGYNEQYF.

In the case of this clonotype: Mismatch with germline at one junction end may stem from a read error. The V and J genes are TRBV4-1 and TRBJ1-1; D is undetermined. The CDR3 totals 15 residues. Germline V gene data show CDR1 as MGHRA and CDR2 as YSYEKL. The CDR3 sequence is CASSQDWGQNTEAFF. Here the CDR3 DNA reads TGTGCCAGCAGCCAAGATTGGGGTCAAAACACTGAAGCTTTCTTT.

In this sample, this clonotype turned up many times. A much larger clone sits a single nucleotide away, making a read error possible. The rearrangement joins TRBV9 to TRBJ2-7; perhaps D is TRBD1 or TRBD2 (6 bases each). CDR3 length: 14 amino acids. CDR1 and CDR2 from the germline V gene are SGDLS and YYNGEE. V was shortened by 3 bases and J by 5 bases, with 15 bases between the two germline ends. The CDR3 bases are TGTGCCAGCAGCGGGCGGGACAATTGTCACGAGCAGTACTTC. Residues: CASSGRDNCHEQYF.

This clonotype has ten or more counts. The genes are TRBV4-2 and TRBJ2-5; the D is unclear. Germline V gene lookup returns CDR1 LGHNA and CDR2 YNFKEQ. The CDR3 loop spans 13 amino acids. Deletions cut 1 base from V and 5 bases from J, with 8 bases between. CDR3 region: CASSQAGKETQYF. The CDR3 DNA sequence: TGTGCCAGCAGCCAAGCTGGGAAGGAGACCCAGTACTTC.